This T cell receptor beta chain was sequenced for a study of T-cell reconstitution after alpha-beta-depleted transplantation in children. V was pared by 0 bases and J by 5 bases, with 11 bases between. Germline V CDR1 and CDR2: SGDLS, YYNGEE. This CDR3 is built from 14 residues. The authors prepared the TCRbeta library with unique molecular identifiers. In TCRdb, the PCR reads were re-called with MiXCR into one record per CDR3 protein. The table records approximately 420,000 distinct CDR3 sequences, 9.5% to 13% of them present only once. This chain connects TRBV9 to TRBJ2-5; the D gene is possibly TRBD2 (6 bases). This TCR derives from a human donor who donated a stem cell graft to a child with acute myeloid leukemia. Here the sequenced sample was PBMCs from the stem cell graft donor, taken from the stem cell graft. DNA for the CDR3: TGTGCCAGCAGCGTAGCCCCTGGAGGGGAGACCCAGTACTTC. Encoded protein: CASSVAPGGETQYF.